This TCR beta chain was observed in a study of vaccination effects on CD4 cells after COVID-19. Across the whole study: Samples from a couple of convalescent patients were given 16 days and one week before vaccination.

ViraFEST used viral peptide pools to expand antigen-specific CD4+ T cells before sequencing. It was after 10 days of culture that CD4+ T cells were isolated. Confirmation by PCR established that the person had SARS-CoV-2 infection between March and December 2020. In germline, CDR1 is LNHDA, CDR2 SQIVND (reference sequence). This CDR3 region has 16 residues. V lost 3 bases and J lost 1; bases outside the gene matches: 6. About this clone: Its antigen remains unknown.

The assay was immunoSEQ multiplex PCR, and TCRdb's table has in-frame clones only and misses some. The top ten clones hold approximately 33% of a sample with approximately 40,000 clones, approximately 70% of them seen once. The sample here was CD4+ T cells from PBMCs cultured with a peptide pool, taken before COVID-19 vaccination. The sequence was collected from a human donor who had a prior SARS-CoV-2 infection. This chain links TRBV19 with TRBJ2-5; 9 bases align to TRBD1. CDR3 protein: CASSMGDRVSQETQYF. In nucleotides, the CDR3 is TGTGCCAGTAGTATGGGGGACAGGGTCTCCCAAGAGACCCAGTACTTC.